This T cell receptor beta chain was identified during a study of T cells in Graves' hyperthyroidism and ophthalmopathy. The wider study: Any treatment followed the collection of peripheral blood at initial diagnosis.

There were TCR beta CDR3 regions amplified from RNA transcripts. Using the HTBI primer set, a first-round RT-PCR was run on the TCR CDR3. TCRdb processed the multiplex PCR reads anew with MiXCR; each CDR3 protein has one entry. The sample consists of fewer than 250,000 distinct CDR3 sequences, about a sixth of them appearing once. This CDR3 spans 14 amino acids. V was clipped by 4 bases and J by 3 bases, with 16 bases between them. Germline V gene data show CDR1 as GTSNPN and CDR2 as SVGIG (reference sequence). This clonotype was picked up many times. This TCR derives from a man over 45 with Graves' hyperthyroidism. The V and J genes are TRBV30 and TRBJ2-7; weak D call: TRBD1 (6 bases). The sequenced sample consisted of blood. The CDR3 spells CAWKVTGNFYEQYF. CDR3 bases: TGTGCCTGGAAGGTGACAGGAAACTTCTACGAGCAGTACTTC.